This T cell receptor beta chain was retrieved from a study of T cell responses to AZD1222 COVID-19 vaccine (dated by TCRdb to about 2021). With regard to the full study: TCR sequencing covered over 230 trial participants: 200 to 210 given two doses of AZD1222 and about 26 given two doses of MenACWY control vaccine. Enrollment into the trials was organized by age into subgroups of 18-55, 56-69 and 70-plus years, and those subgroups contained approximately 150, 30 and 60 TCR-sequenced participants, respectively. General conclusions and limits of the study: No day 14 peak-response samples were available, so repertoires were characterized only after the peak T cell response. Vaccine-associated CD4 TCRs spanned the whole spike protein, with dominant responses in regions 160-218 and 743-854. A significant rise in spike-specific TCR breadth and depth was observed after two AZD1222 doses relative to day 0 and relative to MenACWY recipients. Conclusions about previously exposed vaccinees were limited because only a handful of AZD1222 recipients were SARS-CoV-2 seropositive at baseline. In the small 56-69-year group, the increase in depth fell short of significance, most likely because of low power. Most participants were white British and females outnumbered males, and the authors suggested that clonal diversity may have been underestimated. Epitopes outside the regions mutated in the B.1.351 and B.1.1.7 variants were reportedly recognized by nearly half of the unique spike-specific TCRs.

Explained via the paper, the time point label denotes: about 28 days (+/-7) after the second vaccine dose. AZD1222 recipients given second doses at about 4 weeks or at about 12 weeks were pooled, since spike-specific TCR depth and breadth were not found to differ between the two schedules. Vaccinee samples were obtained from the UK trials COV001 and COV002, which included a single-blind randomized controlled phase 2/3 trial of AZD1222 (ChAdOx1 nCoV-19) in healthy adults. For TCRbeta chain sequencing, PBMC samples were collected from trial participants at day 0 and at day 28 after the second dose. The CDR3 regions of human TCRbeta chains were subjected to immunosequencing. The original methods were these. TCRs in the repertoires were compared against a reference library of SARS-CoV-2-specific TCRs that had been generated with the MIRA antigen-specificity platform. Breadth was defined as the fraction of unique TCRs that were SARS-CoV-2-associated, and depth was defined as the fraction of total T cells that were SARS-CoV-2-associated. Using the MIRA data, each spike-specific TCR was assigned both to the spike region to which the TCR was reactive and to a CD4 or CD8 class. Log10-transformed breadth and depth values were compared by one-way ANOVA with Sidak's multiple comparisons tests. What TCRdb holds here is the immuneACCESS table cut down to in-frame rearrangements. Part of the clones is not present; checked against another copy, under half of the missing clones reflect an unresolved V gene, and the others are unexplained. V and J calls and clone size follow that table, whereas D and trimming were derived from the DNA. The sample table contains fewer than 150,000 clones; only one count was recorded for approximately 88% of them. Around 5.3% of the sample goes to the ten largest clones.

A word on this clone: Which antigen it targets is not known. Base qualities are not recorded, but no much larger clone differs from it by a single base.

CDR1 and CDR2 are drawn from the germline V gene: MNHEY, SVGAGI. V gives up 4 bases and J gives up 8 bases, and the segment between their germline ends measures 11 bases. From its cysteine to its phenylalanine, the CDR3 spans 12 amino acids. Only the CDR3 DNA stays, 36 bases, in frame from base 1. This TCR derives from an adult who received the AZD1222 COVID-19 vaccine. This material consisted of peripheral blood, taken 28 days after the second AZD1222 dose. The rearrangement combines TRBV6-5 with TRBJ1-1; the D gene is unclear. The DNA sequence is given as TGTGCCAGCAGTTCTATCACGGGAGAAGCTTTCTTT. The resulting protein is CASSSITGEAFF.